The clone carrying this TCR beta chain was detected once. Its matching antigen is unknown. This sample is part of a study of CD8 T cells in ankylosing spondylitis. A single record per CDR3 protein comes from TCRdb applying MiXCR to the 5' RACE reads. This table has 650,000 to 800,000 distinct CDR3 sequences, around 19% appearing once. V was cut by 0 bases and J by 4 bases, with 13 bases left in between. Germline-derived CDR1 and CDR2 are SGHTA and FQGNSA. The CDR3 sequence is 15 residues long. Points from the study as a whole: Roughly eight highly homologous variants made up a TCR beta motif that seemed to typify ankylosing spondylitis blood.

V usage is TRBV7-2 and J usage is TRBJ2-7; maybe TRBD2 (6 bases). Sequenced material: blood, either unsorted or a sorted T cell fraction (not recorded which). The clonotype originates from a male donor with ankylosing spondylitis. The CDR3 nucleotides are TGTGCCAGCAGCTTAGCGGGAGGTGGGCTATACGAGCAGTACTTC. Translation: CASSLAGGGLYEQYF.